Listed below are T cell receptor beta chains from one sample, sequenced in a study of blood T cell repertoires in COVID-19. Libraries were prepared by immunoSEQ multiplex PCR; TCRdb keeps only in-frame clonotypes and omits some of them. Among about 81,000 clones listed, 75% to 90% were seen once. The source material was peripheral blood. The receptor set was obtained from a man between 65 and 79 years old with active or convalescent COVID-19. CDR3s include the opening cysteine and the closing phenylalanine or tryptophan. A D gene is named only where the DNA matches it firmly. The listing skips clone size in some rows; elsewhere it reads once, few, many or a size class.

J: TRBJ1-2
D: NA
V: TRBV3-1/TRBV3-2
size: NA
CDR3: CASSQGGAEGYTF
DNA: TGTGCCAGCAGCCAAGGTGGGGCTGAAGGCTACACCTTC

J: TRBJ1-2
D: NA
V: TRBV2
size: few
CDR3: CASTETESHGYTF
DNA: TGTGCCAGCACTGAGACAGAAAGCCATGGCTACACCTTC

J: TRBJ2-5
D: TRBD2
V: TRBV27
size: NA
CDR3: CASRRLAERKETQYF
DNA: TGTGCCAGCAGGCGACTAGCGGAGAGGAAAGAGACCCAGTACTTC

J: TRBJ2-2
D: NA
V: TRBV15
size: NA
CDR3: CATSSSRTNTGELFF
DNA: TGTGCCACCAGCAGCTCGCGGACGAACACCGGGGAGCTGTTTTTT

J: TRBJ2-5
D: TRBD1
V: TRBV5-4
size: NA
CDR3: CASSPEGQGATQYF
DNA: TGTGCCAGCAGCCCTGAGGGACAGGGGGCGACCCAGTACTTC

J: TRBJ1-6
D: NA
V: TRBV6-5
size: NA
CDR3: CASSRTQSSPLHF
DNA: TGTGCCAGCAGTAGAACACAGAGTTCACCCCTCCACTTT

J: TRBJ1-2
D: TRBD1
V: TRBV19
size: NA
CDR3: CASGTGNYGYTF
DNA: TGTGCCAGTGGGACAGGGAACTATGGCTACACCTTC

J: TRBJ2-5
D: NA
V: TRBV7-2
size: NA
CDR3: CASAEGGAIETQYF
DNA: TGTGCCAGCGCGGAAGGGGGGGCCATAGAGACCCAGTACTTC

J: TRBJ2-3
D: TRBD1
V: TRBV20-1
size: NA
CDR3: CSASRTGGASLTDTQYF
DNA: TGCAGTGCTAGTAGGACAGGGGGCGCGTCGTTAACAGATACGCAGTATTTT

J: TRBJ1-6
D: TRBD1
V: TRBV27
size: NA
CDR3: CASSFRGNSPLHF
DNA: TGTGCCAGCAGTTTCAGGGGGAATTCACCCCTCCACTTT

J: TRBJ1-1
D: NA
V: TRBV7-6
size: NA
CDR3: CASSSSGGGLNTEAFF
DNA: TGTGCCAGCAGCTCAAGCGGGGGCGGATTGAACACTGAAGCTTTCTTT

J: TRBJ1-4
D: NA
V: TRBV18
size: NA
CDR3: CASSETSGTEGEKLFF
DNA: TGTGCCAGCTCAGAAACTTCCGGGACGGAGGGGGAAAAACTGTTTTTT

J: TRBJ1-2
D: NA
V: TRBV12-3/TRBV12-4
size: NA
CDR3: CASRDRGGYTF
DNA: TGTGCCAGCAGAGACAGAGGTGGCTACACCTTC

J: TRBJ1-5
D: NA
V: TRBV19
size: NA
CDR3: CASKVGVGGLWNQPQHF
DNA: TGTGCCAGTAAGGTGGGCGTGGGGGGATTATGGAATCAGCCCCAGCATTTT

J: TRBJ1-6
D: NA
V: TRBV6-5
size: few
CDR3: CASSYSISGGTSPLHF
DNA: TGTGCCAGCAGTTACTCGATTAGCGGGGGAACCTCACCCCTCCACTTT

J: TRBJ2-3
D: NA
V: TRBV7-9
size: NA
CDR3: CASSDGELGDTQYF
DNA: TGTGCCAGCAGCGATGGGGAACTAGGGGATACGCAGTATTTT

J: TRBJ1-5
D: NA
V: TRBV7-9
size: NA
CDR3: CASSLEQHSNQPQHF
DNA: TGTGCCAGCAGCTTAGAACAGCACAGCAATCAGCCCCAGCATTTT

J: TRBJ2-2
D: NA
V: TRBV14
size: NA
CDR3: CASSLQGPGELFF
DNA: TGTGCCAGCAGCCTACAGGGTCCCGGGGAGCTGTTTTTT

J: TRBJ1-1
D: TRBD1
V: TRBV11-1
size: NA
CDR3: CASSTGTGAAIFEAFF
DNA: TGTGCCAGCAGCACCGGGACAGGGGCTGCCATTTTTGAAGCTTTCTTT

J: TRBJ2-1
D: NA
V: TRBV7-2
size: NA
CDR3: CASSLSRDNEQFF
DNA: TGTGCCAGCAGCTTATCGAGGGACAATGAGCAGTTCTTC

J: TRBJ1-2
D: NA
V: TRBV2
size: once
CDR3: CASRENRDGYTF
DNA: TGTGCCAGCAGAGAAAACAGGGACGGCTACACCTTC

J: TRBJ1-4
D: NA
V: TRBV6-6
size: NA
CDR3: CASRNTGSGEKLFF
DNA: TGTGCCAGCAGGAATACAGGGAGTGGTGAAAAACTGTTTTTT

J: TRBJ2-1
D: NA
V: TRBV4-3
size: NA
CDR3: CASSQAGLGGNEQFF
DNA: TGCGCCAGCAGCCAAGCAGGGTTGGGGGGCAATGAGCAGTTCTTC

J: TRBJ2-3
D: NA
V: TRBV7-6
size: NA
CDR3: CASSLVTSTDTQYF
DNA: TGTGCCAGCAGCTTAGTTACTAGCACAGATACGCAGTATTTT

J: TRBJ2-3
D: NA
V: TRBV2
size: once
CDR3: CATSYGVWADTQYF
DNA: TGTGCCACCTCCTACGGGGTTTGGGCAGATACGCAGTATTTT

J: TRBJ2-1
D: NA
V: TRBV24-1
size: NA
CDR3: CATGRPFATGPNEQFF
DNA: TGTGCCACCGGCCGACCCTTTGCGACAGGACCCAATGAGCAGTTCTTC

J: TRBJ1-1
D: NA
V: TRBV11-3
size: NA
CDR3: CASSLGSRFDEAFF
DNA: TGTGCCAGCAGCTTAGGTAGCCGGTTCGATGAAGCTTTCTTT

J: TRBJ2-7
D: TRBD1
V: TRBV28
size: NA
CDR3: CASRRGQGFEQYF
DNA: TGTGCCAGCAGGCGGGGACAGGGGTTCGAGCAGTACTTC

J: TRBJ2-5
D: TRBD2
V: TRBV11-3
size: NA
CDR3: CASSQGERGGLETQYF
DNA: TGTGCCAGCAGCCAAGGAGAGCGGGGGGGATTAGAGACCCAGTACTTC

J: TRBJ1-2
D: NA
V: TRBV4-3
size: NA
CDR3: CASSQELGLRIDGYTF
DNA: TGCGCCAGCAGCCAAGAACTGGGACTGAGGATCGATGGCTACACCTTC

J: TRBJ2-6
D: NA
V: TRBV11-2
size: NA
CDR3: CASSPQGSGANVLTF
DNA: TGTGCCAGCAGCCCACAGGGCTCTGGGGCCAACGTCCTGACTTTC

J: TRBJ1-2
D: NA
V: TRBV14
size: NA
CDR3: CASSRGGGGNYGYTF
DNA: TGTGCCAGCAGCCGAGGGGGGGGCGGTAACTATGGCTACACCTTC

J: TRBJ1-6
D: NA
V: TRBV9
size: NA
CDR3: CASSVDGAGSYNSPLHF
DNA: TGTGCCAGCAGCGTAGATGGGGCAGGCTCCTATAATTCACCCCTCCACTTT

J: TRBJ1-1
D: NA
V: TRBV4-1
size: NA
CDR3: CASTTSVGDPNTEAFF
DNA: TGCGCCAGCACTACATCCGTGGGCGACCCGAACACTGAAGCTTTCTTT

J: TRBJ1-6
D: NA
V: TRBV6-5
size: NA
CDR3: CASTSQGRDSPLHF
DNA: TGTGCCAGCACCTCACAGGGCAGGGATTCACCCCTCCACTTT

J: TRBJ2-1
D: TRBD2
V: TRBV24-1
size: NA
CDR3: CATSETRGSSYNEQFF
DNA: TGTGCCACCAGTGAAACGCGGGGGAGCTCCTACAATGAGCAGTTCTTC

J: TRBJ2-1
D: TRBD2
V: TRBV5-1
size: NA
CDR3: CASSSSGTSGGQEQFF
DNA: TGCGCCAGCAGCTCATCCGGGACTAGCGGGGGACAAGAGCAGTTCTTC

J: TRBJ2-1
D: TRBD2
V: TRBV6-2/TRBV6-3
size: once
CDR3: CASSYRRTGTSGFSYNEQFF
DNA: TGTGCCAGCAGTTACAGACGAACCGGGACTAGCGGTTTCTCATACAATGAGCAGTTCTTC

J: TRBJ1-2
D: NA
V: TRBV7-2
size: NA
CDR3: CASSWDREMTNYGYTF
DNA: TGTGCCAGCAGCTGGGACCGGGAGATGACTAACTATGGCTACACCTTC

J: TRBJ1-2
D: NA
V: TRBV27
size: NA
CDR3: CASSKREGNYGYTF
DNA: TGTGCCAGCAGTAAGAGGGAGGGTAACTATGGCTACACCTTC

J: TRBJ2-5
D: TRBD1
V: TRBV25-1
size: NA
CDR3: CASSAPGQVETQYF
DNA: TGTGCCAGCAGTGCGCCGGGACAGGTTGAGACCCAGTACTTC

J: TRBJ1-1
D: NA
V: TRBV27
size: NA
CDR3: CASGRGGLRGITEAFF
DNA: TGTGCCAGCGGGCGGGGAGGTCTCAGAGGGATCACTGAAGCTTTCTTT

J: TRBJ2-5
D: NA
V: TRBV18
size: NA
CDR3: CASSSDLMETQYF
DNA: TGTGCCAGCTCATCCGACTTGATGGAGACCCAGTACTTC

J: TRBJ2-2
D: NA
V: TRBV28
size: NA
CDR3: CASSTGQWPGELFF
DNA: TGTGCCAGCAGCACTGGACAGTGGCCCGGGGAGCTGTTTTTT

J: TRBJ2-5
D: NA
V: TRBV5-6
size: NA
CDR3: CASSSLSGSQETQYF
DNA: TGTGCCAGCAGCTCGCTTTCGGGGAGCCAAGAGACCCAGTACTTC

J: TRBJ1-5
D: NA
V: TRBV10-3
size: NA
CDR3: CATRGGIANQPQHF
DNA: TGTGCTACGCGCGGGGGGATAGCCAATCAGCCCCAGCATTTT

J: TRBJ1-2
D: TRBD1
V: TRBV19
size: NA
CDR3: CASTEGGQGARGYTF
DNA: TGTGCCAGTACCGAGGGAGGACAGGGGGCTCGGGGCTACACCTTC

J: TRBJ1-3
D: TRBD1
V: TRBV9
size: NA
CDR3: CASSVGPGGASGNTIYF
DNA: TGTGCCAGCAGCGTAGGCCCAGGGGGCGCCTCTGGAAACACCATATATTTT

J: TRBJ2-7
D: NA
V: TRBV19
size: once
CDR3: CASSFQAGEQYF
DNA: TGTGCCAGTAGTTTTCAGGCGGGCGAGCAGTACTTC

J: TRBJ2-4
D: NA
V: TRBV29-1
size: NA
CDR3: CSVGTENIQYF
DNA: TGCAGCGTTGGGACAGAAAACATTCAGTACTTC

J: TRBJ2-1
D: TRBD1
V: TRBV6-5
size: few
CDR3: CASRPKDRAYNEQFF
DNA: TGTGCCAGCAGGCCCAAGGACAGGGCTTACAATGAGCAGTTCTTC

J: TRBJ1-4
D: TRBD1
V: TRBV11-3
size: NA
CDR3: CASSFHRGRTNEKLFF
DNA: TGTGCCAGCAGCTTTCACAGGGGGCGGACTAATGAAAAACTGTTTTTT

J: TRBJ2-3
D: TRBD1
V: TRBV18
size: once
CDR3: CASSPSQGVDTQYF
DNA: TGTGCCAGCTCACCAAGCCAGGGGGTAGATACGCAGTATTTT

J: TRBJ1-2
D: TRBD1
V: TRBV4-2
size: NA
CDR3: CASSPLDRVKGYTF
DNA: TGTGCCAGCAGCCCCCTGGACAGGGTAAAGGGCTACACCTTC

J: TRBJ1-4
D: NA
V: TRBV6-5
size: NA
CDR3: CASSPFRGNEKLFF
DNA: TGTGCCAGCAGCCCCTTTCGGGGGAATGAAAAACTGTTTTTT

J: TRBJ2-6
D: NA
V: TRBV5-8
size: NA
CDR3: CASSLGFGGANVLTF
DNA: TGTGCCAGCAGCTTGGGGTTCGGTGGGGCCAACGTCCTGACTTTC

J: TRBJ2-2
D: NA
V: TRBV4-1
size: NA
CDR3: CASSQRPNTGELFF
DNA: TGCGCCAGCAGCCAGCGTCCGAACACCGGGGAGCTGTTTTTT

J: TRBJ2-5
D: TRBD1
V: TRBV19
size: NA
CDR3: CASSKGQGKGQETQYF
DNA: TGTGCCAGTAGTAAGGGACAGGGGAAGGGTCAAGAGACCCAGTACTTC

J: TRBJ1-2
D: NA
V: TRBV27
size: NA
CDR3: CASPDTGGRGTYGYTF
DNA: TGTGCCAGCCCGGATACGGGGGGCAGGGGAACCTATGGCTACACCTTC

J: TRBJ2-2
D: TRBD1
V: TRBV5-1
size: NA
CDR3: CASSPSGQGVSAGTGELFF
DNA: TGCGCCAGCAGCCCATCTGGACAGGGGGTTAGTGCGGGGACCGGGGAGCTGTTTTTT